This T cell receptor beta chain derives from a study of identical twins. Unique molecular identifiers were in the cDNA, with template-switch universal primer binding. TCRdb independently ran MiXCR on the 5' RACE reads; one entry per CDR3 protein. The table has fewer than 350,000 distinct CDR3 sequences, approximately 8.5% seen once; the top ten hold 2% to 2.5%. Study-level findings and limits: Possibly, invariant MAIT and iNKT cells partly confounded zero-insertion analyses.

Trimming left V 5 bases short and J 0 bases short, with 14 bases between. The CDR3 loop spans 17 amino acids. As to this clonotype: Its specificity is unknown.

These data also formed part of another study, on yellow fever vaccine responses in identical twins.

What was sequenced was memory (CD45RO+) T cells sorted from blood. The sequence came from a woman aged 18-29 years in good health. The genes are TRBV12-3 or TRBV12-4 and TRBJ2-6; no reliable D call. Here the CDR3 DNA reads TGTGCCAGCAGTCAGAGACGGGTTTTCTCTGGGGCCAACGTCCTGACTTTC. This codes for CASSQRRVFSGANVLTF.